This TCR beta chain was sequenced during a study of T cells in Graves' hyperthyroidism and ophthalmopathy. Study context: Prior to any treatment, at the point of initial diagnosis, peripheral blood was collected. Findings and caveats of the study: The blood repertoire included most of the expanded thyroid clonotypes above 0.001.

RNA transcripts served as the template for amplifying TCR beta CDR3 regions. An initial round of RT-PCR targeting the TCR CDR3 relied on the HTBI primer set. MiXCR was run by TCRdb on the multiplex PCR reads, yielding one entry per CDR3 protein. The table has over 300,000 distinct CDR3 sequences, approximately 13% seen once. This clonotype was recorded at least ten times. Its antigen remains unknown. The CDR3 spans 16 residues. In germline, CDR1 is LGHDT, CDR2 YNNKEL (reference sequence). V trimming: 1 base; J trimming: 5 bases; junction bases outside the gene matches: 6. V is TRBV3-1 and J is TRBJ2-5, with 11 bases lining up with TRBD2. The sequencing sample was made of blood. The clonotype originates from a woman aged 40 to 55 with Graves' ophthalmopathy. CDR3 DNA: TGTGCCAGCAGCCAAGGTGGCCCTAGCGGGAGGGAGACCCAGTACTTC. Translating it yields CASSQGGPSGRETQYF.